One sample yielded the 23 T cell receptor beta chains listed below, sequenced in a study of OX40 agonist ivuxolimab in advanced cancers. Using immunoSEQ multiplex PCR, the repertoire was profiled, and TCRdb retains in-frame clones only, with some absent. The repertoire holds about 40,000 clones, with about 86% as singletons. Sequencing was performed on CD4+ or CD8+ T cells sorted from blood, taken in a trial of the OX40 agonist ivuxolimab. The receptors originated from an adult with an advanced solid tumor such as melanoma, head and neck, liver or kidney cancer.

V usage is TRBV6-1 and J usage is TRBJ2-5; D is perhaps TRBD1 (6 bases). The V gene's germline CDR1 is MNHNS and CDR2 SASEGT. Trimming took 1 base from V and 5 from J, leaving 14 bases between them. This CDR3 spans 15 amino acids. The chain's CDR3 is CASSEVFQGQETQYF. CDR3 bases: TGTGCCAGCAGTGAAGTCTTTCAGGGGCAGGAGACCCAGTACTTC.

The CDR3 spells CASSLDRGGNTIYF. CDR3 bases: TGTGCCAGCAGCTTGGACAGGGGTGGAAACACCATATATTTT. The rearrangement links TRBV7-6 to TRBJ1-3; 9 bases map to TRBD1. The J segment lost 3 bases and the V segment lost 3 bases, leaving 0 bases of the junction unmatched. Germline lookup yields CDR1 SGHVS and CDR2 FNYEAQ. This CDR3 is 14 amino acids long.

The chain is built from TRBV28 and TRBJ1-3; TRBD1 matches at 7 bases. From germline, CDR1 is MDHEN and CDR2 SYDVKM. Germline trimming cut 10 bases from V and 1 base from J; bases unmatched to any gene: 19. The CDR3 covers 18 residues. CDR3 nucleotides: TGTGCCACTACCGAGGGGACAGATATGAACGCTTCTGGAAACACCATATATTTT. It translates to CATTEGTDMNASGNTIYF.

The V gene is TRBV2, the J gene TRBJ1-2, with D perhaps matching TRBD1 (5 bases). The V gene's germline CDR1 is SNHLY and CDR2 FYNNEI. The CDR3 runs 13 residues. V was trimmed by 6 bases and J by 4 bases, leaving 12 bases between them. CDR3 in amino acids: CASRAVGAYGYTF. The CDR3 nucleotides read TGTGCCAGCAGGGCAGTCGGGGCCTATGGCTACACCTTC.

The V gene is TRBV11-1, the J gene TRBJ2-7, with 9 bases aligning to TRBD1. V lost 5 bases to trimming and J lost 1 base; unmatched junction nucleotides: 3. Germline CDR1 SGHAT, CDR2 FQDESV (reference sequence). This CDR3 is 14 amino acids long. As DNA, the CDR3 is TGTGCCAGCAGCACCGGGACAGGGTCCTACGAGCAGTACGTC. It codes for CASSTGTGSYEQYV.

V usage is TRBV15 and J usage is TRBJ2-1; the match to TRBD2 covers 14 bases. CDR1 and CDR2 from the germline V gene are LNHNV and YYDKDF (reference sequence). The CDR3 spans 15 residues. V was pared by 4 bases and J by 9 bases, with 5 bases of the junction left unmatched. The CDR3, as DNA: TGTGCCACCAGCAATGGACTAGCGGGGGGAGGTGAGCAGTTCTTC. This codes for CATSNGLAGGGEQFF.

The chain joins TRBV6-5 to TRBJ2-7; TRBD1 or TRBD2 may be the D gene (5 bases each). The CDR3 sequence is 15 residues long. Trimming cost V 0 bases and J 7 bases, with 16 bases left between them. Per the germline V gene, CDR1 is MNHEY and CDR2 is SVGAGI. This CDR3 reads CASSYSPQGDREQYF. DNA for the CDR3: TGTGCCAGCAGTTACTCTCCCCAGGGAGATCGGGAGCAGTACTTC.

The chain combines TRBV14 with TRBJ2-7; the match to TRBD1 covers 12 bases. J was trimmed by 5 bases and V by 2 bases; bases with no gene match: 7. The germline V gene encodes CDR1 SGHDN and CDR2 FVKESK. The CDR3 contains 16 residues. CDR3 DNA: TGTGCCAGCAGCCAACCTGGGACAGGGGGCTGGGACGAGCAGTACTTC. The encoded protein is CASSQPGTGGWDEQYF.

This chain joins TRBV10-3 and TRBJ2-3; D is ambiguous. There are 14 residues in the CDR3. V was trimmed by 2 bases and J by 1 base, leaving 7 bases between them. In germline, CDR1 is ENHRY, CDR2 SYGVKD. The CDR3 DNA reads TGTGCCATCAGTGAGGCGGCCGGCACAGATACGCAGTATTTT. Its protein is CAISEAAGTDTQYF.

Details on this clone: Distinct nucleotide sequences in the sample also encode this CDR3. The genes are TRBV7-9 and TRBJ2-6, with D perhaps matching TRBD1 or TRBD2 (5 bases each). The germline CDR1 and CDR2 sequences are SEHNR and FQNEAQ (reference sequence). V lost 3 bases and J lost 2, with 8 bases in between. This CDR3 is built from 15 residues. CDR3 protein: CASSLGVPGANVLTF. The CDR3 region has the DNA TGTGCCAGCAGCTTGGGGGTTCCTGGGGCCAACGTCCTGACTTTC.

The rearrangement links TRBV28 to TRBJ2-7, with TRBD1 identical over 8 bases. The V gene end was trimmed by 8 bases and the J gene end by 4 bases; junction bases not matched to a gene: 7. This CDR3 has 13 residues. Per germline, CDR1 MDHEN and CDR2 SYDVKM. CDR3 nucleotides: TGTGCCAGCGGTAGGACAGGGCGTTACGAGCAGTACTTC. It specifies CASGRTGRYEQYF.

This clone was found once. CDR3 sequence: CASSRAGVRDEKLFF. Here the CDR3 DNA reads TGTGCCAGCAGTAGGGCAGGGGTTAGAGATGAAAAACTGTTTTTT. The gene calls are TRBV28 and TRBJ1-4; D possibly corresponds to TRBD1 (6 bases). The CDR3 sequence is 15 residues long. CDR1 MDHEN and CDR2 SYDVKM come from the germline V gene. V gave up 5 bases and J gave up 6 bases, with 16 bases separating them.

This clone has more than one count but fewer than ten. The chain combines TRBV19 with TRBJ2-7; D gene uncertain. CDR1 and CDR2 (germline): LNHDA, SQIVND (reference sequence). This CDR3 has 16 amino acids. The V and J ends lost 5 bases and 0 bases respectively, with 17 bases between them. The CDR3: CASSAVGQVSSYEQYF. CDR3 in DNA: TGTGCCAGTAGTGCTGTCGGCCAGGTGAGCTCCTACGAGCAGTACTTC. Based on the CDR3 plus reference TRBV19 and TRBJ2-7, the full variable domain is DGGITQSPKYLFRKEGQNVTLSCEQNLNHDAMYWYRQDPGQGLRLIYYSQIVNDFQKGDIAEGYSVSREKKESFPLTVTSAQKNPTAFYLCASSAVGQVSSYEQYFGPGTRLTVT.

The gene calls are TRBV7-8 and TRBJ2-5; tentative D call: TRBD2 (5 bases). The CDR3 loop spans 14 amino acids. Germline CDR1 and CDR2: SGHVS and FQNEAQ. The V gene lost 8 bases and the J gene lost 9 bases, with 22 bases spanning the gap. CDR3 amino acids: CASCPIGLAEAQYF. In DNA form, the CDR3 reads TGTGCCAGCTGTCCAATCGGGCTAGCTGAGGCCCAGTACTTC.

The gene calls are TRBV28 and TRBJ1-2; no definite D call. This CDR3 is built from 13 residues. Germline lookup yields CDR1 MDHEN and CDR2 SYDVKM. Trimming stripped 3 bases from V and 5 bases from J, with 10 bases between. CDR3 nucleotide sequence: TGTGCCAGCAGTTTGGCTTCGGGTTATGGCTACACCTTC. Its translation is CASSLASGYGYTF.

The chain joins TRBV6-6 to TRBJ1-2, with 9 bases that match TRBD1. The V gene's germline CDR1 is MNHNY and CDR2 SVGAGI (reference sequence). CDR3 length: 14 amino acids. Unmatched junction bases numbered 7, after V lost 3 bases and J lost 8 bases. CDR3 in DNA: TGTGCCAGCAGTTATTCTTGGACAGGGGACGGCTACACCTTC. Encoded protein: CASSYSWTGDGYTF.

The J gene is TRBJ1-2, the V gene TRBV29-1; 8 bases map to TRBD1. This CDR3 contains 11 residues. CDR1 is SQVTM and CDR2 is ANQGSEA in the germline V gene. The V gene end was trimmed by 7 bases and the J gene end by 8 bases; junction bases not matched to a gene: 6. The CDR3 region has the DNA TGCAGCGCGTCAGGGGGCGAAGGCTACACCTTC. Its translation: CSASGGEGYTF.

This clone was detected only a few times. The CDR3 loop is CASSFWGGEAFF. The CDR3 nucleotides are TGTGCCAGCAGCTTTTGGGGGGGCGAAGCTTTCTTT. The chain combines TRBV7-3 with TRBJ1-1; perhaps TRBD1 as D (6 bases). Trimming removed 3 bases at V and 8 bases at J, with 10 bases between. The CDR3 is made up of 12 amino acids. Looked up from germline, CDR1 is SGHTA and CDR2 is FQGTGA.

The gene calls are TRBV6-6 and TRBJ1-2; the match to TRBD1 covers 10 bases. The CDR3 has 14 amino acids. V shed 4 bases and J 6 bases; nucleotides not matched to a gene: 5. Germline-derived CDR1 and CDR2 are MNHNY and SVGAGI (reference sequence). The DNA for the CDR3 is TGTGCCAGCAGTTGGACCGGACAGGGGGATGGCTACACCTTC. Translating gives CASSWTGQGDGYTF.

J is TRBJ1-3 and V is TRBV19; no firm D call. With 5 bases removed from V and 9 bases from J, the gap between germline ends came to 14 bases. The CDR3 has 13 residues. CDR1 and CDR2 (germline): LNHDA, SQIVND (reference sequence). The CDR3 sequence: CASSVGRGGTIYF. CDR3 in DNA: TGTGCCAGTAGTGTGGGCCGGGGAGGCACCATATATTTT.

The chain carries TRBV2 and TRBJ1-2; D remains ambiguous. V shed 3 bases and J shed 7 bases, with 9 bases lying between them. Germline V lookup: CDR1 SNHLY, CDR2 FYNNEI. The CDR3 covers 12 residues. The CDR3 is CASSEAWGGYTF. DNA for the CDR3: TGTGCCAGCAGTGAGGCGTGGGGTGGCTACACCTTC. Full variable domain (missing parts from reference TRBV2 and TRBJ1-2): EPEVTQTPSHQVTQMGQEVILRCVPISNHLYFYWYRQILGQKVEFLVSFYNNEISEKSEIFDDQFSVERPDGSNFTLKIRSTKLEDSAMYFCASSEAWGGYTFGSGTRLTVV.

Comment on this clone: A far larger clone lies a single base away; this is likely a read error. The CDR3 coding sequence is TGTGCCAGCTACGTGGTGCGGAACACCGAAGCTTTCTTT. Encoded protein: CASYVVRNTEAFF. The chain uses TRBV11-1 and TRBJ1-1; D unresolved. The CDR3 runs to 13 residues. Germline loops: CDR1 SGHAT, CDR2 FQDESV (reference sequence).

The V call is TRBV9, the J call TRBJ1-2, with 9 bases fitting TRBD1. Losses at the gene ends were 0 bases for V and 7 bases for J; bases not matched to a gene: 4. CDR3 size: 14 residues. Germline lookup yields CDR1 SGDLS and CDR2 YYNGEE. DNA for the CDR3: TGTGCCAGCAGCGTAGGGGGACAGGGCTTTGGCTACACCTTC. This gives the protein CASSVGGQGFGYTF.